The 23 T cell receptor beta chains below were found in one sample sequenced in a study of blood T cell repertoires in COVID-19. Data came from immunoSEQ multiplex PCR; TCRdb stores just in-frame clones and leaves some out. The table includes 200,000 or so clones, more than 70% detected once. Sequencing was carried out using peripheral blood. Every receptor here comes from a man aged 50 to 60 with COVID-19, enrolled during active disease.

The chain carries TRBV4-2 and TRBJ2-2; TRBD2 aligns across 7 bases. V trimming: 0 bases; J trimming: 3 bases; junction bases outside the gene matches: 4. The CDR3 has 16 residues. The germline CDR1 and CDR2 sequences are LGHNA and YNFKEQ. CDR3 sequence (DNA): TGTGCCAGCAGCCAAGATCTCGGGGGGTACACCGGGGAGCTGTTTTTT. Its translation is CASSQDLGGYTGELFF.

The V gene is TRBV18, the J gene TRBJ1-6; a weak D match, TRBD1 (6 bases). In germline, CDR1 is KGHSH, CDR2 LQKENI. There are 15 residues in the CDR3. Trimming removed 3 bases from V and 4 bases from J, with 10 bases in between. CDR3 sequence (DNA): TGTGCCAGCTCACCCCAGGGGAGTTATAATTCACCCCTCCACTTT. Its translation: CASSPQGSYNSPLHF.

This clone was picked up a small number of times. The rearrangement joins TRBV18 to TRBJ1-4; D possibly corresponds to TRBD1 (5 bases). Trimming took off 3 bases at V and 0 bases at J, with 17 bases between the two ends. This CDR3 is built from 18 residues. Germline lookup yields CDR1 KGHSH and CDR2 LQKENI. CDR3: CASSPAARERSTNEKLFF. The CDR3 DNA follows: TGTGCCAGCTCACCCGCGGCCAGGGAACGTTCAACTAATGAAAAACTGTTTTTT.

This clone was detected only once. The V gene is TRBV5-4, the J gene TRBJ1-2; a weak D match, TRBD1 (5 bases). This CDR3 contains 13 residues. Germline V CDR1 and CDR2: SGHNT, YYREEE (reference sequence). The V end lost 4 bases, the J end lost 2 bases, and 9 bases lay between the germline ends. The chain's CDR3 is CASSQTENYGYTF. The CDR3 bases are TGTGCCAGCAGCCAGACAGAGAACTATGGCTACACCTTC.

The chain's CDR3 is CAWSPGFTEAFF. The DNA of the CDR3 is TGTGCCTGGAGTCCAGGATTTACTGAAGCTTTCTTT. The V and J genes are TRBV30 and TRBJ1-1; the D is unclear. Per germline, CDR1 GTSNPN and CDR2 SVGIG (reference sequence). The CDR3 contains 12 residues. V lost 2 bases to trimming and J lost 5 bases, with 9 bases between them.

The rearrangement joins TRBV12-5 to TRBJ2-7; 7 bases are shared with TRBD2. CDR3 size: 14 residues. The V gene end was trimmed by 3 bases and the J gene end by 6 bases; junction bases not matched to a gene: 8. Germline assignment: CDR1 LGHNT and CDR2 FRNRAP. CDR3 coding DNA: TGTGCTAGTGGTTTTAGGCTAGCGGAGGCCGAGCAGTACTTC. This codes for CASGFRLAEAEQYF.

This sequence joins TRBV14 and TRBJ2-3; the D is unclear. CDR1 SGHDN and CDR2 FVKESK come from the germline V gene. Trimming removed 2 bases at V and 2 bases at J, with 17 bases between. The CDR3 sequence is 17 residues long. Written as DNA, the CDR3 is TGTGCCAGCAGCCAACTCCTTGGGCAACACATCACAGATACGCAGTATTTT. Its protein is CASSQLLGQHITDTQYF.

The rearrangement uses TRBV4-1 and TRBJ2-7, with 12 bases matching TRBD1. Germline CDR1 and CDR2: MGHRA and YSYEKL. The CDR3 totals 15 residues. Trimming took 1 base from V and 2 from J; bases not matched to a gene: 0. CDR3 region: CASSQGDRGPYEQYF. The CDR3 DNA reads TGCGCCAGCAGCCAAGGGGACAGGGGGCCCTACGAGCAGTACTTC.

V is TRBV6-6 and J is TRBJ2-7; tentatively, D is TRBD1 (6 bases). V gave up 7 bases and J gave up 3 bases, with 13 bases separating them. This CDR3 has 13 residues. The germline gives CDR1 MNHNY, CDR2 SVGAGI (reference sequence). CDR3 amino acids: CASTSPGDYEQYF. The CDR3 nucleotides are TGTGCCAGCACCTCACCAGGGGACTACGAGCAGTACTTC.

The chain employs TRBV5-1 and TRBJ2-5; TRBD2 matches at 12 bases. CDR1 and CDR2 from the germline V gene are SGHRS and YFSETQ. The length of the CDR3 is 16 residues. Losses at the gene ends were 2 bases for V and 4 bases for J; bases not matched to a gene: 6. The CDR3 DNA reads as TGCGCCAGCAGCTTTTTGACTAGCGGGAGTTCAGAGACCCAGTACTTC. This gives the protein CASSFLTSGSSETQYF.

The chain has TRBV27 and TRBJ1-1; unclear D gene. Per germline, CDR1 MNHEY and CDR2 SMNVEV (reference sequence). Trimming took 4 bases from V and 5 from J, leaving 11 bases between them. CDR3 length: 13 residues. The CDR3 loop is CASSWPGGTEAFF. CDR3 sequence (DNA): TGTGCCAGCAGTTGGCCCGGAGGGACTGAAGCTTTCTTT.

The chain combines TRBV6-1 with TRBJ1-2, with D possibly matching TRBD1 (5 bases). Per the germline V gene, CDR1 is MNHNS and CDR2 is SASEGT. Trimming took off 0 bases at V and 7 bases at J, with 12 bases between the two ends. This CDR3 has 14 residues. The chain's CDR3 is CASSEALGVGGYTF. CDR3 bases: TGTGCCAGCAGTGAAGCGCTAGGGGTAGGTGGCTACACCTTC.

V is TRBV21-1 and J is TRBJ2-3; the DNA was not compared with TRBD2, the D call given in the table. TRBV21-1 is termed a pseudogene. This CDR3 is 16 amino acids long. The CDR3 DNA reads TGTGCCAGCAGCAAAGCGGGACTAGTCAGCACAGATACGCAGTATTTT. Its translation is CASSKAGLVSTDTQYF.

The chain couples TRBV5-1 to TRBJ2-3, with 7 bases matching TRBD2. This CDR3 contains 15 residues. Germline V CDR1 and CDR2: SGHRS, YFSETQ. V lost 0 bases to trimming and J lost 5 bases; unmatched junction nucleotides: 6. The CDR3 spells CASSLGLAELDTQYF. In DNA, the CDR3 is TGCGCCAGCAGCTTGGGACTAGCTGAACTAGATACGCAGTATTTT.

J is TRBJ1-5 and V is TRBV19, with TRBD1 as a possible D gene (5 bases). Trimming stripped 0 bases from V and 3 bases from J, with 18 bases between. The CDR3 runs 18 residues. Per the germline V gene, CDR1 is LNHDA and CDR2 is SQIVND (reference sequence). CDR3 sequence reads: CASSIERGRQGTNQPQHF. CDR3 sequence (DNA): TGTGCCAGTAGTATAGAAAGAGGTCGGCAGGGAACCAATCAGCCCCAGCATTTT.

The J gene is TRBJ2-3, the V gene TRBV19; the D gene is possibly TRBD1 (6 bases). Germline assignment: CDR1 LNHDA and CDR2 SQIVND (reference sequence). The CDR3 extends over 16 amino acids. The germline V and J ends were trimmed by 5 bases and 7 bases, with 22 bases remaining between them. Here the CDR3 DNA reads TGTGCCAGTAGTGCCCCCTCAGGGGCCGCGGTGAATACGCAGTATTTT. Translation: CASSAPSGAAVNTQYF. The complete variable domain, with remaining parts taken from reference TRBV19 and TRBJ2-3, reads DGGITQSPKYLFRKEGQNVTLSCEQNLNHDAMYWYRQDPGQGLRLIYYSQIVNDFQKGDIAEGYSVSREKKESFPLTVTSAQKNPTAFYLCASSAPSGAAVNTQYFGPGTRLTVL.

CDR3 loop: CAISGAGLAGVEGTDTQYF. The CDR3, as DNA: TGTGCCATCAGTGGGGCAGGACTAGCGGGAGTTGAGGGGACAGATACGCAGTATTTT. The rearrangement uses TRBV10-3 and TRBJ2-3, with 13 nucleotides matching TRBD2. The germline gives CDR1 ENHRY, CDR2 SYGVKD. Trimming at V came to 4 bases and at J to 3 bases, leaving 13 bases not matched to a gene. The CDR3 is 19 amino acids.

The CDR3 DNA follows: TGTGCCAGCCGTCCCGGTGGGGCAGGGGAAGAGACCCAGTACTTC. This sequence encodes CASRPGGAGEETQYF. The chain is built from TRBV7-3 and TRBJ2-5; D is perhaps TRBD1 (6 bases). Trimming cost V 8 bases and J 3 bases, with 19 bases left between them. The germline V gene encodes CDR1 SGHTA and CDR2 FQGTGA. The CDR3 has 15 residues.

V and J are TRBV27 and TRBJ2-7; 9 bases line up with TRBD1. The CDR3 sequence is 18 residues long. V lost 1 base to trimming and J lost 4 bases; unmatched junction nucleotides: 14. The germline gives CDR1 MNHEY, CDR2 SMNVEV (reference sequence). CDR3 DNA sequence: TGTGCCAGCAGTTTATTGGGGCCAGGCGGGACAGGGTTATACGAGCAGTACTTC. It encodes CASSLLGPGGTGLYEQYF.

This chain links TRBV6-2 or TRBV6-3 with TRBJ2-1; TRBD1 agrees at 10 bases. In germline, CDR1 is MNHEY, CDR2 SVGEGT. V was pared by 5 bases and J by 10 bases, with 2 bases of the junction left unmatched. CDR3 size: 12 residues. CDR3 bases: TGTGCCAGCAGTAGGGGACAGGGGGAGCAGTTCTTC. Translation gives CASSRGQGEQFF.

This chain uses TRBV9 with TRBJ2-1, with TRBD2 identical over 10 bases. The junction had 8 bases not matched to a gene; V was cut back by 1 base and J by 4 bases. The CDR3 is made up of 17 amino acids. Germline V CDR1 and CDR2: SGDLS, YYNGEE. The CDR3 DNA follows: TGTGCCAGCAGCGTATTAGCGGGGGGCGGTCTTTACAATGAGCAGTTCTTC. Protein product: CASSVLAGGGLYNEQFF.

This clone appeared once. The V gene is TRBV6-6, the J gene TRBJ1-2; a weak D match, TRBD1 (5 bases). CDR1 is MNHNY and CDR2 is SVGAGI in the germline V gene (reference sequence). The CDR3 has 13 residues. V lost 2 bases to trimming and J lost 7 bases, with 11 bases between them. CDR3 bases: TGTGCCAGCAGTTACGTAGGGGTACCTGGCTACACCTTC. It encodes CASSYVGVPGYTF.

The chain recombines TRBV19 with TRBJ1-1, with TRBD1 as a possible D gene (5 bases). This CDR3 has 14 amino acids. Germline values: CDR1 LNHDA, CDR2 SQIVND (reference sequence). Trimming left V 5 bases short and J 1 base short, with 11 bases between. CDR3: CASSWGGENTEAFF. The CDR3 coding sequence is TGTGCCAGTAGTTGGGGGGGAGAGAACACTGAAGCTTTCTTT.